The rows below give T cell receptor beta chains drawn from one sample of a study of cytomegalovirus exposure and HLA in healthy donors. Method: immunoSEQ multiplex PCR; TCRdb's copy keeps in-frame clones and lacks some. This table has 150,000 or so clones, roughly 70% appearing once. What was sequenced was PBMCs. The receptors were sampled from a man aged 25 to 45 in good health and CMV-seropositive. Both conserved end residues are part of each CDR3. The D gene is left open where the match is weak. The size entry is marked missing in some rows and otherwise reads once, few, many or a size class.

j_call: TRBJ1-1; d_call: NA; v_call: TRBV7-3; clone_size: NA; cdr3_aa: CASSLAGNTEAFF; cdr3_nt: TGTGCCAGCAGCTTAGCAGGGAACACTGAAGCTTTCTTT
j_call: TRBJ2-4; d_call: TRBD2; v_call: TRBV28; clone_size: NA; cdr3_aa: CASTLGGRVGKNIQYF; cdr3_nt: TGTGCCAGCACCCTGGGGGGGAGAGTGGGCAAAAACATTCAGTACTTC
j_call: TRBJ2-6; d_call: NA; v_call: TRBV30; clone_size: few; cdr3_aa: CASASSPSGANVLTF; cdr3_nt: TGTGCCTCGGCCAGTAGCCCCTCTGGGGCCAACGTCCTGACTTTC
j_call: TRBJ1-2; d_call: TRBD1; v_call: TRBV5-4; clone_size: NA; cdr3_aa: CASSLGIGTGYGYTF; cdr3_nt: TGTGCCAGCAGCTTGGGTATCGGGACAGGTTATGGCTACACCTTC
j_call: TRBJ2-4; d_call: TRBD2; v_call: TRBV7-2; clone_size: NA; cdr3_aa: CASSSMSSGSMTKNIQYF; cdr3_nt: TGTGCCAGCAGCTCGATGTCTAGCGGGAGTATGACCAAAAACATTCAGTACTTC
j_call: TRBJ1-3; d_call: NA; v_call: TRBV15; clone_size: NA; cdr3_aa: CATSRDWGGGSSGNTIYF; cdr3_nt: TGTGCCACCAGCAGAGATTGGGGTGGAGGGTCCTCTGGAAACACCATATATTTT
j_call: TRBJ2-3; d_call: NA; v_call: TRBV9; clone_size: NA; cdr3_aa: CASSVGVADSTDTQYF; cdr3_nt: TGTGCCAGCAGCGTAGGAGTAGCGGATAGCACAGATACGCAGTATTTT
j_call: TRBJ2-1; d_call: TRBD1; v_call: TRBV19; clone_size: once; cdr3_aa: CASSNGQALYNEQFF; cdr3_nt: TGTGCCAGTAGTAATGGACAGGCCCTCTACAATGAGCAGTTCTTC
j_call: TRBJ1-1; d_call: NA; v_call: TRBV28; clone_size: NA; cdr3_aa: CASSLGGMNTEAFF; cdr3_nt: TGTGCCAGCAGCCTAGGCGGGATGAACACTGAAGCTTTCTTT
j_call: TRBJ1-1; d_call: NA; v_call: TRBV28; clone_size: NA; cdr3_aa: CASSIQGRNTEAFF; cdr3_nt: TGTGCCAGCAGTATACAGGGAAGGAACACTGAAGCTTTCTTT
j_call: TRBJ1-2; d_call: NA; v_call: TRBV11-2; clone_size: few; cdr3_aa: CASSLVVTESYTF; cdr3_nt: TGTGCCAGCAGCTTAGTCGTTACAGAGAGCTACACCTTC
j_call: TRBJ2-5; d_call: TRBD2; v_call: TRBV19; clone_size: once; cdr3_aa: CASSTGLAGGETQYF; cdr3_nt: TGTGCCAGTAGTACGGGACTAGCGGGAGGAGAGACCCAGTACTTC
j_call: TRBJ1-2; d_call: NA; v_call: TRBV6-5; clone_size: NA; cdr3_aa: CASSPSGGANYGYTF; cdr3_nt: TGTGCCAGCAGCCCCTCCGGGGGGGCAAACTATGGCTACACCTTC
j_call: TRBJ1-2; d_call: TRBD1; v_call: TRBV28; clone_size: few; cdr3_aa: CASSRAGTGYGYTF; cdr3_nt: TGTGCCAGCAGCCGGGCCGGGACAGGGTATGGCTACACCTTC
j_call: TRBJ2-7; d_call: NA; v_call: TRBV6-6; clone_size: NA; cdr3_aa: CASSYSVGDSYEQYF; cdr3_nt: TGTGCCAGCAGTTACTCCGTCGGGGACTCCTACGAGCAGTACTTC
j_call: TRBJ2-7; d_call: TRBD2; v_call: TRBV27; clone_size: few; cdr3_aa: CASLGLAGTWPYEQYF; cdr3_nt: TGTGCCAGTTTGGGACTAGCGGGAACATGGCCCTACGAGCAGTACTTC
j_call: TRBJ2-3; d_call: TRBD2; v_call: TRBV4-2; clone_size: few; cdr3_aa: CASSRSATSGLTDTQYF; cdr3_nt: TGTGCCAGCAGCCGGAGCGCGACTAGCGGCCTCACAGATACGCAGTATTTT